The clone carrying this T cell receptor beta chain has only a few counts. What it binds is unknown. This record comes from a study of cytomegalovirus exposure and HLA in healthy donors. Study-wide points: V- and J-gene trimming of TCR beta was linked (in a later analysis) to a missense DCLRE1C variant. Earlier results showed most TCR beta V segments being productive about 87% or about 30% of the time. Fewer N-insertions (relative to the roughly 610-donor mean) were reportedly seen in an Asian-associated ancestry cluster in a later analysis.

The PCR had 60 Vbeta and 13 Jbeta primers. Methods used by the authors: A follow-up analysis tallied around 76 million unique TCR beta chains, roughly 11 million shared. Some clones are missing from TCRdb's copy, which holds only in-frame ones; the method was immunoSEQ multiplex PCR. The V and J calls and clone size are taken from that table; D and trimming were inferred from the DNA. Of roughly 200,000 clones in the sample, about 87% were seen once. CDR1 is LNHDA, CDR2 SQIVND, per germline (reference sequence). The CDR3 extends over 18 amino acids. Deletions cut 7 bases from V and 0 bases from J, with 19 bases between.

This sequence originates from a young man in good health and CMV-seronegative. The sequenced sample was PBMCs. The chain couples TRBV19 to TRBJ2-6; maybe TRBD1 (7 bases). This CDR3 reads CASNRIRGESSGANVLTF. Written as DNA, the CDR3 is TGTGCCAGTAACCGCATCAGGGGGGAGAGCTCTGGGGCCAACGTCCTGACTTTC.